These 24 T cell receptor beta chains came from one sample sequenced in a study of memory CD4+ T cells and cytomegalovirus serostatus. Single viable CD3+CD4+CD8-CD45RO+ cells were sorted as the memory CD4+ T cells. Measured with immunoSEQ multiplex PCR; TCRdb has only the in-frame clones, and not every one. The sample lists 35,000 to 45,000 clones; around 84% were seen once. The sample comprised memory CD4+ T cells from blood. These receptors originate from an adult in good health and CMV-seronegative.

The chain couples TRBV4-1 to TRBJ2-2, with a tentative D call TRBD2 (5 bases). The germline V and J ends were trimmed by 0 bases and 4 bases, with 9 bases remaining between them. Germline lookup yields CDR1 MGHRA and CDR2 YSYEKL. The CDR3 is 15 amino acids. The CDR3 here is CASSQEPAGTGELFF. DNA of the CDR3: TGCGCCAGCAGCCAAGAACCGGCGGGCACCGGGGAGCTGTTTTTT.

This clone is a singleton in its sample. This chain links TRBV6-1 with TRBJ1-4; D call uncertain. This CDR3 comprises 16 residues. CDR1 is MNHNS, CDR2 SASEGT, per germline. Trimming cost V 2 bases and J 0 bases, with 10 bases left between them. The CDR3 loop is CASSEIQSATNEKLFF. The CDR3 region has the DNA TGTGCCAGCAGTGAAATTCAGTCTGCAACTAATGAAAAACTGTTTTTT.

This chain joins TRBV6-6 and TRBJ1-1; possibly TRBD1 for D (5 bases). Germline CDR1 reads MNHNY; CDR2 reads SVGAGI (reference sequence). This CDR3 has 16 residues. V shed 2 bases and J shed 6 bases, with 19 bases lying between them. CDR3 sequence: CASSYDPRRRGPEAFF. The DNA of the CDR3 is TGTGCCAGCAGTTACGATCCGAGGCGGCGGGGCCCTGAAGCTTTCTTT.

The rearrangement joins TRBV12-5 to TRBJ1-1; weak D call: TRBD1 (5 bases). CDR3 size: 12 residues. Trimming left V 5 bases short and J 11 bases short, with 15 bases between. Germline V gene lookup returns CDR1 LGHNT and CDR2 FRNRAP. The CDR3 loop is CASGMDFEGAFF. The CDR3 DNA follows: TGTGCTAGTGGTATGGACTTCGAGGGGGCTTTCTTT.

The chain couples TRBV5-4 to TRBJ2-7; TRBD2 matches 11 bases. CDR1 and CDR2 (germline): SGHNT, YYREEE (reference sequence). V dropped 0 bases and J dropped 7; count of bases not matched to a gene: 6. CDR3 size: 15 residues. The CDR3 DNA sequence: TGTGCCAGCAGCTTGGCCAGAACTAGCGGGGGTGAGCAGTACTTC. Protein: CASSLARTSGGEQYF. The complete variable domain, with remaining parts taken from reference TRBV5-4 and TRBJ2-7, reads ETGVTQSPTHLIKTRGQQVTLRCSSQSGHNTVSWYQQALGQGPQFIFQYYREEENGRGNFPPRFSGLQFPNYSSELNVNALELDDSALYLCASSLARTSGGEQYFGPGTRLTVT.

The chain recombines TRBV6-5 with TRBJ2-3; no clear D gene. This CDR3 is 14 amino acids long. Trimming took off 5 bases at V and 4 bases at J, with 13 bases between the two ends. From germline, CDR1 is MNHEY and CDR2 SVGAGI. CDR3 DNA sequence: TGTGCCAGCAGTCCTGGGCTCAGGCCAGATACGCAGTATTTT. Its translation is CASSPGLRPDTQYF.

This chain uses TRBV18 with TRBJ2-4; D possibly corresponds to TRBD1 (6 bases). CDR1 and CDR2 (germline): KGHSH, LQKENI. The CDR3 spans 14 residues. V was pared by 3 bases and J by 1 base, with 7 bases between. This CDR3 reads CASSPDRAKNIQYF. The CDR3 DNA follows: TGTGCCAGCTCACCTGACAGGGCCAAAAACATTCAGTACTTC.

The V call is TRBV7-2, the J call TRBJ1-5; D is possibly TRBD1 (6 bases). Germline values: CDR1 SGHTA, CDR2 FQGNSA. This CDR3 has 14 amino acids. The V end was cut by 7 bases, the J end by 0 bases, with 10 bases between. The CDR3 here is CASTGANSNQPQHF. CDR3 DNA sequence: TGTGCCAGCACAGGGGCTAATAGCAATCAGCCCCAGCATTTT.

The CDR3 DNA reads as TGTGCCAGCAGCTTATCTACAGCTCTCCAAGAGACCCAGTACTTC. The encoded protein is CASSLSTALQETQYF. The chain has TRBV7-2 and TRBJ2-5, with D unresolved. The CDR3 contains 15 residues. Germline loops: CDR1 SGHTA, CDR2 FQGNSA. V lost 2 bases, J lost 1 base, and 11 bases lay in between.

The chain has TRBV29-1 and TRBJ2-5; 10 nucleotides agree with TRBD2. CDR3 length: 13 amino acids. CDR1 SQVTM and CDR2 ANQGSEA come from the germline V gene. J gave up 4 bases and V 3 bases, and 2 bases lay outside the gene matches. For the CDR3, the DNA is TGCAGCGTTGATTTAGCGGGGGGAGAGACCCAGTACTTC. It specifies CSVDLAGGETQYF.

DNA of the CDR3: TGTGCCAGCAGCTTGGGTATCGGGGACGAGCAGTACTTC. It yields the protein CASSLGIGDEQYF. This chain connects TRBV5-4 to TRBJ2-7, with D possibly TRBD2 on 5 matching bases. The CDR3 covers 13 residues. V was trimmed by 0 bases and J by 5 bases, leaving 9 bases between them. Per the germline V gene, CDR1 is SGHNT and CDR2 is YYREEE (reference sequence). Combining the CDR3 with reference TRBV5-4 and TRBJ2-7 gives the whole variable domain ETGVTQSPTHLIKTRGQQVTLRCSSQSGHNTVSWYQQALGQGPQFIFQYYREEENGRGNFPPRFSGLQFPNYSSELNVNALELDDSALYLCASSLGIGDEQYFGPGTRLTVT.

The CDR3 loop is CASSESPSSGTQYF. The CDR3 nucleotides read TGCGCCAGCAGTGAGTCGCCGTCTTCTGGGACGCAGTATTTT. This chain uses TRBV10-1 with TRBJ2-3; D remains ambiguous. V was cut by 0 bases and J by 9 bases, with 13 bases left in between. Germline CDR1 and CDR2: WNHNN and SYGVQD (reference sequence). The CDR3 is 14 amino acids.

The chain is built from TRBV11-2 and TRBJ2-5; D possibly matches TRBD1 or TRBD2 (5 bases each). The CDR3 sequence is 14 residues long. The germline V and J ends were trimmed by 5 bases and 9 bases, with 19 bases remaining between them. Germline lookup yields CDR1 SGHAT and CDR2 FQNNGV. The CDR3 sequence: CASSVGAVSGAQYF. DNA for the CDR3: TGTGCCAGCAGCGTCGGGGCAGTAAGCGGAGCCCAGTACTTC.

V usage is TRBV7-3 and J usage is TRBJ2-1, with TRBD2 matching over 7 bases. The CDR3 spans 15 residues. J gave up 4 bases and V 5 bases, and 8 bases lay outside the gene matches. Germline CDR1 SGHTA, CDR2 FQGTGA. Here the CDR3 reads CASSPVGSGYNEQFF. The CDR3 bases are TGTGCCAGCAGCCCGGTCGGTAGCGGGTACAATGAGCAGTTCTTC. The full variable domain, completed using reference TRBV7-3 and TRBJ2-1, is GAGVSQTPSNKVTEKGKYVELRCDPISGHTALYWYRQSLGQGPEFLIYFQGTGAADDSGLPNDRFFAVRPEGSVSTLKIQRTERGDSAVYLCASSPVGSGYNEQFFGPGTRLTVL.

This rearrangement joins TRBV6-5 to TRBJ2-1; weak D call: TRBD1 (5 bases). The CDR3 consists of 16 residues. Germline CDR1 is MNHEY and CDR2 is SVGAGI. V lost 4 bases and J lost 2, with 15 bases in between. The CDR3 region is CASSSDNPGAYNEQFF. The CDR3 nucleotides read TGTGCCAGCAGTTCGGACAACCCTGGGGCCTACAATGAGCAGTTCTTC.

This chain joins TRBV15 and TRBJ1-2, with D hard to call. Germline CDR1 is LNHNV and CDR2 is YYDKDF (reference sequence). V gave up 2 bases and J gave up 5 bases, with 9 bases separating them. The CDR3 is 13 amino acids. The CDR3 DNA is TGTGCCACCAGCAGACCCGGAACTTATGGCTACACCTTC. It is translated as CATSRPGTYGYTF. Together with reference TRBV15 and TRBJ1-2, the CDR3 gives the full variable domain: DAMVIQNPRYQVTQFGKPVTLSCSQTLNHNVMYWYQQKSSQAPKLLFHYYDKDFNNEADTPDNFQSRRPNTSFCFLDIRSPGLGDTAMYLCATSRPGTYGYTFGSGTRLTVV.

This chain connects TRBV30 to TRBJ1-4; TRBD1 matches 7 bases. Germline V gene lookup returns CDR1 GTSNPN and CDR2 SVGIG (reference sequence). The junction had 11 bases not matched to a gene; V was cut back by 2 bases and J by 8 bases. This CDR3 has 15 amino acids. CDR3 region: CAWSTGVAVLEKLFF. The CDR3 bases are TGTGCCTGGAGTACAGGGGTGGCAGTCCTCGAAAAACTGTTTTTT.

By sample fraction, this clone is medium-sized (0.01 to 0.1%). Other nucleotide sequences from this sample produce the same CDR3. The rearrangement uses TRBV6-1 and TRBJ1-4, with 7 nucleotides matching TRBD1. The germline CDR1 and CDR2 sequences are MNHNS and SASEGT. This CDR3 has 15 residues. V dropped 2 bases and J dropped 8; count of bases not matched to a gene: 8. CDR3 residues: CASSESQGVGEKLFF. The CDR3 DNA reads as TGTGCCAGCAGTGAATCTCAGGGGGTGGGAGAAAAACTGTTTTTT.

The chain links TRBV7-8 to TRBJ1-6, with 7 bases lining up with TRBD1. This CDR3 has 16 amino acids. Trimming removed 1 base from V and 6 bases from J; junction bases left unmatched: 6. Looked up from germline, CDR1 is SGHVS and CDR2 is FQNEAQ. The CDR3 DNA reads TGTGCCAGCAGCTTAGTAGCAGGGGGAGGTAATTCACCCCTCCACTTT. The encoded protein is CASSLVAGGGNSPLHF.

Judged by abundance, this clone is medium-sized. The rearrangement uses TRBV30 and TRBJ2-6, with D perhaps given as TRBD1 or TRBD2 (5 bases each). Trimming removed 4 bases at V and 1 base at J, with 11 bases between. This CDR3 is built from 15 residues. CDR1 is GTSNPN and CDR2 is SVGIG in the germline V gene (reference sequence). The CDR3 DNA reads TGTGCCTGGACGACATGGGGGTCTGGGGCCAACGTCCTGACTTTC. It yields the protein CAWTTWGSGANVLTF. Based on the CDR3 plus reference TRBV30 and TRBJ2-6, the full variable domain is SQTIHQWPATLVQPVGSPLSLECTVEGTSNPNLYWYRQAAGRGLQLLFYSVGIGQISSEVPQNLSASRPQDRQFILSSKKLLLSDSGFYLCAWTTWGSGANVLTFGAGSRLTVL.

V gene TRBV5-4 combines with J gene TRBJ2-5, with 7 positions matching TRBD1. V was pared by 3 bases and J by 4 bases, with 6 bases of the junction left unmatched. This CDR3 is built from 14 residues. Germline CDR1 reads SGHNT; CDR2 reads YYREEE (reference sequence). Written as DNA, the CDR3 is TGTGCCAGCAGCTGGTCCTCAGGGGGAGAGACCCAGTACTTC. Protein product: CASSWSSGGETQYF.

The V gene is TRBV7-6, the J gene TRBJ1-1; D gene uncertain. The CDR3 has 13 amino acids. With 2 bases removed from V and 3 bases from J, the gap between germline ends came to 7 bases. Germline V CDR1 and CDR2: SGHVS, FNYEAQ. CDR3 bases: TGTGCCAGCAGCTTAAGTGGAGACACTGAAGCTTTCTTT. Amino acids: CASSLSGDTEAFF.

V gene TRBV5-1 combines with J gene TRBJ2-2, with 8 bases identical to TRBD2. Germline V gene lookup returns CDR1 SGHRS and CDR2 YFSETQ. The CDR3 extends over 15 amino acids. V lost 3 bases to trimming and J lost 7 bases; unmatched junction nucleotides: 8. As DNA, the CDR3 is TGCGCCAGCAGCTCCCGGGGGGGCCTCGGCGGGGAGCTGTTTTTT. It specifies CASSSRGGLGGELFF.

This clone has just a few counts. The gene calls are TRBV19 and TRBJ1-5, with 8 bases that match TRBD1. V trimming: 6 bases; J trimming: 0 bases; junction bases outside the gene matches: 4. The CDR3 runs 15 residues. Germline CDR1 LNHDA, CDR2 SQIVND (reference sequence). The CDR3 region is CASRTTGVSNQPQHF. CDR3 coding DNA: TGTGCCAGTAGGACGACAGGGGTTAGCAATCAGCCCCAGCATTTT.